The present entry profiles one T cell receptor beta chain with its context. V shed 1 base and J 5 bases; nucleotides not matched to a gene: 15. This CDR3 spans 19 amino acids. Germline V gene lookup returns CDR1 SGHNT and CDR2 YYREEE (reference sequence). The sample belongs to a study of T cell changes during pregnancy in multiple sclerosis. Produced via immunoSEQ multiplex PCR; TCRdb's table is partial and in-frame only. The profile shows 70,000 or so clones, almost 95% of them singletons. Sample: peripheral blood, taken in the third trimester of pregnancy. This clonotype was obtained from a female donor in good health, enrolled as a control in a pregnancy study. The chain couples TRBV5-4 to TRBJ1-2; 12 nucleotides match TRBD1. CDR3 sequence: CASSLYGTGGLIIYYGYTF. The CDR3 region has the DNA TGTGCCAGCAGCTTGTACGGGACAGGGGGCCTTATCATTTATTATGGCTACACCTTC.